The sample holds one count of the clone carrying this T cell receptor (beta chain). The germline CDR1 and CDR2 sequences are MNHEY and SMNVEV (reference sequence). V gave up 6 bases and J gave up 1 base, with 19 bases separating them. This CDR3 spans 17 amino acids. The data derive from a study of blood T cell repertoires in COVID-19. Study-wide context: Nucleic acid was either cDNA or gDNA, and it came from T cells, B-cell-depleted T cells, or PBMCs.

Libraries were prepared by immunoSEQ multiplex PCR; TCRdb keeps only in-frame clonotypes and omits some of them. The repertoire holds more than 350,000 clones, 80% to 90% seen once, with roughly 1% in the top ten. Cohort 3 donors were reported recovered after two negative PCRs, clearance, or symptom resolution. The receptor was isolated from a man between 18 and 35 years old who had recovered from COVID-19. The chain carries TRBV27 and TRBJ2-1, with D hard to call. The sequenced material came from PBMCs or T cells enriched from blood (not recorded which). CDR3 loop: CASRTLSVFSSYNEQFF. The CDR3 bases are TGTGCCAGCAGGACCCTAAGCGTTTTCTCATCCTACAATGAGCAGTTCTTC.